This entry concerns a single T cell receptor (beta chain). The sample comes from a study of blood T cell repertoires in COVID-19. Overall study: Material from acute and convalescent COVID-19 was sourced from the United States, Italy and Spain. PBMCs, B-cell-depleted T cells, or T cells were the source of the cDNA or gDNA that made up the material.

As originally analysed: Using reference gene primer amplification, nucleated cell counts were estimated. Only in-frame clones appear in the TCRdb table, and some are missing; sequencing was by immunoSEQ multiplex PCR. The V and J calls and clone size come from that table; D and trimming were worked out from the DNA. In the table there are just over 50,000 clones, about nine tenths of which are singletons. The trim removed 3 bases at V and 0 bases at J, leaving 9 bases unmatched. Germline lookup yields CDR1 LGHNA and CDR2 YNFKEQ. The CDR3 has 17 residues. Specimen: peripheral blood. V and J are TRBV4-2 and TRBJ2-3, with TRBD1 identical over 7 bases. The TCR originated in an older man with acute or convalescent COVID-19. CDR3 sequence reads: CASSHALDRYSTDTQYF. CDR3 coding DNA: TGTGCCAGCAGCCACGCTTTGGACAGGTATAGCACAGATACGCAGTATTTT.